These 17 T cell receptor beta chains were all obtained from the same sample, sequenced in a study of T cells in Graves' hyperthyroidism and ophthalmopathy. TCR beta CDR3 regions were amplified from RNA. The study used the HTBI primer set for a first-round RT-PCR of the TCR CDR3. TCRdb reanalysed the multiplex PCR reads using MiXCR and keeps one entry per CDR3 protein. The sample contains 650,000 to 700,000 distinct CDR3 sequences, approximately 15% of which appear only once. Sequenced material: blood. The source of these receptors is a man in his fifties with Graves' hyperthyroidism.

This clonotype showed up just a few times. The chain has TRBV19 and TRBJ2-5, with 11 bases aligning to TRBD1. This CDR3 comprises 19 residues. The J segment lost 7 bases and the V segment lost 1 base, leaving 17 bases of the junction unmatched. The V gene's germline CDR1 is LNHDA and CDR2 SQIVND (reference sequence). CDR3 amino acids: CASSIGGQGARNLLGTQYF. For the CDR3, the DNA is TGTGCCAGTAGTATAGGTGGACAGGGGGCGCGGAATTTACTCGGGACCCAGTACTTC.

To note about this clonotype: A much more abundant neighbour one base away suggests this may be a read error. This rearrangement joins TRBV7-3 to TRBJ2-3, with TRBD2 matching over 10 bases. Germline V gene sequence: CDR1 SGHTA, CDR2 FQGTGA. The CDR3 is 15 amino acids. The CDR3 sequence: CANSFLAGVADTQYF. The CDR3 DNA sequence: TGTGCCAACAGCTTTCTAGCGGGAGTCGCAGATACGCAGTATTTT.

The rearrangement uses TRBV19 and TRBJ2-7; 11 bases align to TRBD2. Germline-derived CDR1 and CDR2 are LNHDA and SQIVND (reference sequence). Germline trimming cut 7 bases from V and 6 bases from J; bases unmatched to any gene: 5. This CDR3 has 13 residues. The CDR3 spells CASTPSGRREQYF. DNA of the CDR3: TGTGCCAGTACGCCTAGCGGGAGGCGCGAGCAGTACTTC.

The chain uses TRBV4-1 and TRBJ2-2, with TRBD1 as a possible D gene (6 bases). The germline CDR1 and CDR2 sequences are MGHRA and YSYEKL. The V end lost 2 bases, the J end lost 7 bases, and 14 bases lay between the germline ends. This CDR3 region has 15 residues. The DNA of the CDR3 is TGCGCCAGCAGCCAACTTCTACAGGGCGACGGGGAGCTGTTTTTT. Amino acid sequence: CASSQLLQGDGELFF.

This clonotype showed up many times. J is TRBJ2-3 and V is TRBV5-5; 8 bases line up with TRBD1. The J segment lost 2 bases and the V segment lost 1 base, leaving 21 bases of the junction unmatched. The CDR3 length is 21 residues. The germline gives CDR1 SGHKS, CDR2 YYEKEE (reference sequence). DNA of the CDR3: TGTGCCAGCAGCTTGTCCCTTTTTGGACAGGGATCCCTATCCTTCACAGATACGCAGTATTTT. Translation: CASSLSLFGQGSLSFTDTQYF.

This clonotype came up many times. The rearrangement links TRBV28 to TRBJ2-5; 8 nucleotides agree with TRBD1. The CDR3 runs to 15 residues. The ends lost 0 bases at V and 7 bases at J; junction bases unmatched: 7. The germline CDR1 and CDR2 sequences are MDHEN and SYDVKM. CDR3 coding DNA: TGTGCCAGCAGTTTATGGACAGGGGCTAGTGGGACCCAGTACTTC. Its translation: CASSLWTGASGTQYF.

The V gene is TRBV2, the J gene TRBJ2-3; 9 bases fit TRBD2. With V trimmed by 7 bases and J by 0 bases, 5 bases remained unmatched. The CDR3 contains 15 residues. Germline CDR1 SNHLY, CDR2 FYNNEI. CDR3 loop: CASIGLAYSTDTQYF. The CDR3 DNA reads TGTGCCAGCATTGGACTAGCGTATAGCACAGATACGCAGTATTTT.

A note on this clonotype: An end of the junction differs from the germline gene, which may be a read error. V usage is TRBV2 and J usage is TRBJ2-3, with 13 bases identical to TRBD2. The CDR3 is made up of 17 amino acids. The germline V gene has CDR1 SNHLY and CDR2 FYNNEI. CDR3 nucleotide sequence: TGCGCCAGCAGATACCCGGGACTAGCGGGGAGCACAGATACGCAGTGTTTT. Its translation: CASRYPGLAGSTDTQCF.

The rearrangement links TRBV19 to TRBJ2-7; no clear D. Germline values: CDR1 LNHDA, CDR2 SQIVND (reference sequence). Deletions cut 3 bases from V and 3 bases from J, with 15 bases between. CDR3 length: 15 amino acids. The CDR3 DNA follows: TGTGCCAGTAGTATTATTCGAGCGACAATCTACGAGCAGTACTTC. This translates into CASSIIRATIYEQYF.

This clonotype was observed at least ten times. The chain employs TRBV18 and TRBJ1-4; D might be TRBD1 (5 bases). Per germline, CDR1 KGHSH and CDR2 LQKENI. The CDR3 sequence is 14 residues long. The V gene lost 3 bases and the J gene lost 8 bases, with 13 bases spanning the gap. In nucleotides, the CDR3 is TGTGCCAGCTCACCGCAGGGAACGGGCGAAAAACTGTTTTTT. Its protein is CASSPQGTGEKLFF.

This clonotype was seen a handful of times. This chain links TRBV28 with TRBJ1-2; D is uncertain. This CDR3 has 13 amino acids. Trimming stripped 9 bases from V and 3 bases from J, with 14 bases between. Germline V gives CDR1 MDHEN, CDR2 SYDVKM. CDR3 nucleotide sequence: TGTGCCAGTGCATTAGGGCCACACTATGGCTACACCTTC. Encoded protein: CASALGPHYGYTF.

The sample holds many counts of this clonotype. This sequence joins TRBV12-3 or TRBV12-4 and TRBJ2-3; D may be TRBD1 or TRBD2 (5 bases each). V lost 9 bases, J lost 3 bases, and 25 bases lay in between. The CDR3 runs to 17 residues. CDR3 region: CASIYEGWGPVTDTQYF. The CDR3 DNA sequence: TGTGCCAGTATTTATGAGGGGTGGGGTCCAGTTACAGATACGCAGTATTTT.

This clonotype showed up many times. The chain recombines TRBV2 with TRBJ2-1; 7 positions agree with TRBD1. Germline assignment: CDR1 SNHLY and CDR2 FYNNEI. J lost 8 bases, V lost 6 bases, and 4 bases had no gene match. The CDR3 covers 12 residues. The CDR3 loop is CASRGDSYEQFF. The CDR3 nucleotides are TGTGCCAGCAGAGGGGACAGCTATGAGCAGTTCTTC. Drawing the rest from reference TRBV2 and TRBJ2-1, the complete variable domain is EPEVTQTPSHQVTQMGQEVILRCVPISNHLYFYWYRQILGQKVEFLVSFYNNEISEKSEIFDDQFSVERPDGSNFTLKIRSTKLEDSAMYFCASRGDSYEQFFGPGTRLTVL.

This clonotype has a count of ten or more. The chain uses TRBV28 and TRBJ2-1; D is possibly TRBD2 (5 bases). CDR3 length: 15 amino acids. Per the germline V gene, CDR1 is MDHEN and CDR2 is SYDVKM. V was trimmed by 2 bases and J by 1 base, leaving 9 bases between them. The CDR3 region has the DNA TGTGCCAGCAGTTTAGGCGGGTTATCCTACAATGAGCAGTTCTTC. As protein: CASSLGGLSYNEQFF. Looking up the rest from reference TRBV28 and TRBJ2-1 gives the full variable domain: DVKVTQSSRYLVKRTGEKVFLECVQDMDHENMFWYRQDPGLGLRLIYFSYDVKMKEKGDIPEGYSVSREKKERFSLILESASTNQTSMYLCASSLGGLSYNEQFFGPGTRLTVL.

The chain couples TRBV27 to TRBJ2-7; D might be TRBD2 (5 bases). Germline V gene sequence: CDR1 MNHEY, CDR2 SMNVEV (reference sequence). The CDR3 runs to 14 residues. V lost 3 bases and J lost 3, with 12 bases in between. This chain's CDR3 is CASSFRGNIYEQYF. The CDR3 region has the DNA TGTGCCAGCAGTTTCAGAGGGAATATCTACGAGCAGTACTTC.

In this sample, this clonotype turned up many times. The rearrangement links TRBV15 to TRBJ2-3; TRBD2 matches at 10 bases. Germline CDR1 reads LNHNV; CDR2 reads YYDKDF (reference sequence). V shed 0 bases and J 8 bases; nucleotides not matched to a gene: 8. The CDR3 is 16 amino acids. The CDR3 protein is CATSRDRLAGAGTQYF. The CDR3 DNA reads TGTGCCACCAGCAGAGATAGGCTAGCGGGAGCCGGTACGCAGTATTTT.

As concerns this clonotype: Being one base from a much bigger clone, this may be a read error. The chain recombines TRBV3-1 with TRBJ2-7; D remains ambiguous. Per germline, CDR1 LGHDT and CDR2 YNNKEL (reference sequence). This CDR3 contains 12 residues. In DNA form, the CDR3 reads TGTGGCAGCAGCCAAGATCGAAGGGAGCAGTACTTC. Its translation is CGSSQDRREQYF.